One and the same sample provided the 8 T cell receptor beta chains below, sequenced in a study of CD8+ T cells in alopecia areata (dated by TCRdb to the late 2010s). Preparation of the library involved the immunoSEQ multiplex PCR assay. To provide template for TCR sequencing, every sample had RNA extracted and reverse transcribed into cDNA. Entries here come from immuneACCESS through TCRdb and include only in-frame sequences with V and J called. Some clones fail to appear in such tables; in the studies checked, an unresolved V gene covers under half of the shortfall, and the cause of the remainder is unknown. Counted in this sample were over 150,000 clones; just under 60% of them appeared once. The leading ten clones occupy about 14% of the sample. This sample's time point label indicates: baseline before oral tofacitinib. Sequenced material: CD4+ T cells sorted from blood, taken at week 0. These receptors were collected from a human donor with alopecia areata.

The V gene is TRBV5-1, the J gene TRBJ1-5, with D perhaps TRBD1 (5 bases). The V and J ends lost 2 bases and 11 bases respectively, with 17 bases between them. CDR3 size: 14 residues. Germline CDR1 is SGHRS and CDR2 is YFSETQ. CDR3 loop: CASSLAGSQETQHF. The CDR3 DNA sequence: TGCGCCAGCAGCTTAGCAGGGTCCCAGGAGACCCAGCATTTT.

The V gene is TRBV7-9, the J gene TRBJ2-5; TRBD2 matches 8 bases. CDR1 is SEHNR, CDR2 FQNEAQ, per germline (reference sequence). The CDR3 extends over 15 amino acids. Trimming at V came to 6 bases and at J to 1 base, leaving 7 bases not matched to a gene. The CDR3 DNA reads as TGTGCCAGCAGGTCAGCGGGGGCCACCCAAGAGACCCAGTACTTC. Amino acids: CASRSAGATQETQYF. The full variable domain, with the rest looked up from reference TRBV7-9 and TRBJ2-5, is DTGVSQNPRHKITKRGQNVTFRCDPISEHNRLYWYRQTLGQGPEFLTYFQNEAQLEKSRLLSDRFSAERPKGSFSTLEIQRTEQGDSAMYLCASRSAGATQETQYFGPGTRLLVL.

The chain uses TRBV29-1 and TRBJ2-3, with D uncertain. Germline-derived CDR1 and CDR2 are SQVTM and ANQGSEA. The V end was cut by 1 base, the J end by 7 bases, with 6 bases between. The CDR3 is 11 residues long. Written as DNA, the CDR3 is TGCAGCGTTGAAGGGAGAAATACGCAGTATTTT. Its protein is CSVEGRNTQYF.

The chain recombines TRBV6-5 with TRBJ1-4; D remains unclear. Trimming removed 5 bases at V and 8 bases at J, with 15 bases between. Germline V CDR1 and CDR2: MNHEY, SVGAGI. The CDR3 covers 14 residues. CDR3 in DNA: TGTGCCAGCAGTCGCGAGAGGATTGGGGAAAAACTGTTTTTT. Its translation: CASSRERIGEKLFF.

The CDR3 DNA follows: TGTGCCAGCAGTGCAGCGCGCGCGGAGGAGACCCAGTACTTC. It is translated as CASSAARAEETQYF. This chain joins TRBV25-1 and TRBJ2-5; D unresolved. CDR1 and CDR2 from the germline V gene are MGHDK and SYGVNS. Trimming cost V 4 bases and J 5 bases, with 14 bases left between them. This CDR3 region has 14 residues.

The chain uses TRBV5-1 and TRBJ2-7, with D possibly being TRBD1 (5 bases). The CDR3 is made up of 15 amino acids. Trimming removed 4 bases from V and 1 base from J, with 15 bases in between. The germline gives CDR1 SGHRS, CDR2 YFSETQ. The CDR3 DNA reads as TGCGCCAGCAGCCTTGGGGCAGGGCCTTCCTACGAGCAGTACTTC. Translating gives CASSLGAGPSYEQYF.

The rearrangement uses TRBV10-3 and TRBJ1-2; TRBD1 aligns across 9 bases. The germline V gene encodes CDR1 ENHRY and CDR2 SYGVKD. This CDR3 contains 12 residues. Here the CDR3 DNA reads TGTGCAGGGGGGACAGGGTTCCATGGCTACACCTTC. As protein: CAGGTGFHGYTF.

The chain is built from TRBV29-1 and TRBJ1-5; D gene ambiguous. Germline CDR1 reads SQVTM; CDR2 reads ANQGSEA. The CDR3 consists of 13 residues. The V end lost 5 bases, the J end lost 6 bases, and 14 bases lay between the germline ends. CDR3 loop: CSVSEAQGQPQHF. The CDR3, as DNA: TGCAGCGTTTCTGAGGCCCAAGGTCAGCCCCAGCATTTT. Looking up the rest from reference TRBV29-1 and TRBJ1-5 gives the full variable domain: SAVISQKPSRDICQRGTSLTIQCQVDSQVTMMFWYRQQPGQSLTLIATANQGSEATYESGFVIDKFPISRPNLTFSTLTVSNMSPEDSSIYLCSVSEAQGQPQHFGDGTRLSIL.